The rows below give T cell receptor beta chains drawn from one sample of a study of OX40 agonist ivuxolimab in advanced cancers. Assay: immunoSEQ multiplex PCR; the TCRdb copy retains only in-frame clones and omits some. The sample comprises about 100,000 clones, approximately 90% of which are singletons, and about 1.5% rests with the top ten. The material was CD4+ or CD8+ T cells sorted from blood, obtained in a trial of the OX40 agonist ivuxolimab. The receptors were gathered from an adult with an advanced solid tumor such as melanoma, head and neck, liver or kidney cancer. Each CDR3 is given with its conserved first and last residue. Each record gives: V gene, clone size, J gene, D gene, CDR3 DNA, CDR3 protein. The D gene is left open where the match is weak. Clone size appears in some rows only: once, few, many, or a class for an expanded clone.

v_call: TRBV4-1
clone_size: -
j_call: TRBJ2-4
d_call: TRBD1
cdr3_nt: TGCGCCAGCAGCCAAGAATCGGGACAGGGCAAGGGCAAAAACATTCAGTACTTC
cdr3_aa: CASSQESGQGKGKNIQYF

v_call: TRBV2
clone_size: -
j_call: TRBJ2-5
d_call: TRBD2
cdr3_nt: TGTGCCAGCGCGCGGGGGGCGGGAGAGACCCAGTACTTC
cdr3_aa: CASARGAGETQYF

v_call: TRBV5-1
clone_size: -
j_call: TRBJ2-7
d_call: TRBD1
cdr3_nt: TGCGCCAGCAGCCTAACAAACAGGGGGCGAGATGAGCAGTACTTC
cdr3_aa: CASSLTNRGRDEQYF

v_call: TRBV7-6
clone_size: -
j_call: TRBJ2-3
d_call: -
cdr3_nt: TGTGCCAGCAGCCTTGGACTAATATCTAGCACAGATACGCAGTATTTT
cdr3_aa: CASSLGLISSTDTQYF

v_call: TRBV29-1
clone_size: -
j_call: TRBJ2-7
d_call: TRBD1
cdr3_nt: TGCAGCGTTGAGAGGGGGAAGGGGGCAGGTCAGTACTTC
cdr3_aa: CSVERGKGAGQYF

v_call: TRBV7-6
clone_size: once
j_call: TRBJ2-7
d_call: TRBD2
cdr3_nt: TGTGCCAGCAGCTTAGGACTAGCGGGGTCCTACGAGCAGTACTTC
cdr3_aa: CASSLGLAGSYEQYF

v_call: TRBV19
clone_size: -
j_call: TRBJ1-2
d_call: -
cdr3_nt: TGTGCCAGCTCAGGGGACTATGGCTACACCTTC
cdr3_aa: CASSGDYGYTF

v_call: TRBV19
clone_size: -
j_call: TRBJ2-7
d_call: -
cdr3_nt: TGTGCCAGTAGTATTCAGGTCGGGCCGCCCTGGTCCTACGAGCAGTACTTC
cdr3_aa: CASSIQVGPPWSYEQYF

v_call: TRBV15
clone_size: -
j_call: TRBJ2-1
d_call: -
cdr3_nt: TGTGCCACCAGCAGGGGCAGCTCCTACAATGAGCAGTTCTTC
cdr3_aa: CATSRGSSYNEQFF

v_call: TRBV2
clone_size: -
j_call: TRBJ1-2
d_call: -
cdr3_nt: TGTGCCAGCAGTGCCAGACAGGTTAACTATGGCTACACCTTC
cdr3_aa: CASSARQVNYGYTF

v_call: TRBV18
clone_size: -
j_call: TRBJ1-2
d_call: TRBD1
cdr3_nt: TGTGCCAGCTCGCCCCCTGACAGGGATGAATATGGCTACACCTTC
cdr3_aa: CASSPPDRDEYGYTF

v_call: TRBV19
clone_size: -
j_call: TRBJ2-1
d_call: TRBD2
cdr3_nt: TGTGCCAGTAGCCCGACTAGCGGGAGTAGCTCCTACAATGAGCAGTTCTTC
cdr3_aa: CASSPTSGSSSYNEQFF

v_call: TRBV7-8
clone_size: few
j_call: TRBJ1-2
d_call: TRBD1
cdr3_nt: TGTGCCAGCAGCTATCGGGAACAGGGGGCGGGTGGCTACACCTTC
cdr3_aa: CASSYREQGAGGYTF

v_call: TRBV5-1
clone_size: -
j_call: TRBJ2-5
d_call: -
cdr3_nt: TGCGCCAGCAGCTTGGCTAGGTCTGAGACCCAGTACTTC
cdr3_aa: CASSLARSETQYF

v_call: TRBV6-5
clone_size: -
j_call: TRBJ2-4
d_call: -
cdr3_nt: TGTGCCAGCAGGGACCCGGAGGGGGTGGGCATTCAGTACTTC
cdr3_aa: CASRDPEGVGIQYF

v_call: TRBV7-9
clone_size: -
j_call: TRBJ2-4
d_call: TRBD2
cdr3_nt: TGTGCCAGCAGCTTATCGGGGGGAACCGGCATTCAGTACTTC
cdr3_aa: CASSLSGGTGIQYF

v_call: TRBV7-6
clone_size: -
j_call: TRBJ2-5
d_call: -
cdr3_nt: TGTGCCAGCATCCGGAGGATGGCACGGCAAGAGACCCAGTACTTC
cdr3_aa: CASIRRMARQETQYF

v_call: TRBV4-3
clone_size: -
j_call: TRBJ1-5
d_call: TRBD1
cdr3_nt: TGCGCCAGCAGCCAAGGGGTGGGACAGAATAGCAATCAGCCCCAGCATTTT
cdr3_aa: CASSQGVGQNSNQPQHF

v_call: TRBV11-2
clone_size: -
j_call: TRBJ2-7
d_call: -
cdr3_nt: TGTGCCAGCAGCTTAGCGGCTACCGAGCAGTACTTC
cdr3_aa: CASSLAATEQYF

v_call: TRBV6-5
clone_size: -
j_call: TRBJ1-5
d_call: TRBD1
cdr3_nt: TGTGCCAGCAGACCGCAGGGGGGCGGGCAGCCCCAGCATTTT
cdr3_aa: CASRPQGGGQPQHF

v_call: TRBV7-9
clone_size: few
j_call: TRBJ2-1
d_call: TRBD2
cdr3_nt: TGTGCCAGCAGGTGGACTAGCGGAAGCTCCTACAATGAGCAGTTCTTC
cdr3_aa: CASRWTSGSSYNEQFF

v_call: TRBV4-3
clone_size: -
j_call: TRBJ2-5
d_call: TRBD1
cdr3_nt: TGCGCCAGCAGCCAAGAAAGGGACAGGGGTCAGACCCAGTACTTC
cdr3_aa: CASSQERDRGQTQYF

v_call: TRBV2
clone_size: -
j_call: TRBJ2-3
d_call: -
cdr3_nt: TGTGCCAGCAGTGCTGAAAGGACAGATACGCAGTATTTT
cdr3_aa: CASSAERTDTQYF

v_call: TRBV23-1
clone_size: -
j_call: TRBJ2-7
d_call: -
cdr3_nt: TGCGCCAGCAGTCACCGGGGCGAGCAGTACTTC
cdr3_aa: CASSHRGEQYF

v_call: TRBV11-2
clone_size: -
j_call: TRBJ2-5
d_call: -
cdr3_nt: TGTGCCAGCAGCTGGGTAGGGGAGGAGACCCAGTACTTC
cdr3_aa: CASSWVGEETQYF

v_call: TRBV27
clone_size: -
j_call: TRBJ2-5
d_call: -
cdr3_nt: TGTGCCAGCAGTCCCCTCAGGGATAAGGGGCGAGAGACCCAGTACTTC
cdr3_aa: CASSPLRDKGRETQYF

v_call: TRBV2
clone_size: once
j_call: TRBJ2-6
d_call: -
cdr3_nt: TGTGCCAGCAATAAGGATTCGGGGGCCAACGTCCTGACTTTC
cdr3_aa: CASNKDSGANVLTF

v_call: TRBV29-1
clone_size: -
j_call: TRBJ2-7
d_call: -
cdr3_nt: TGCAGCGTTGAATCGGACCCGGGTGAGCAGTACTTC
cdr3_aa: CSVESDPGEQYF

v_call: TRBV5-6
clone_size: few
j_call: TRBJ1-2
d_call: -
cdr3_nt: TGTGCCAGCAGCTTGGGCCCGGGACCGAGGGACGGCTACACCTTC
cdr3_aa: CASSLGPGPRDGYTF

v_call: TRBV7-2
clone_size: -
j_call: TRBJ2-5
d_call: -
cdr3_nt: TGTGCCAGCAGCAAGAACCAAGAGACCCAGTACTTC
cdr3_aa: CASSKNQETQYF

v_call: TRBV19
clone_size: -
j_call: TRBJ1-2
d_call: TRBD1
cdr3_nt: TGTGCCAGTAGTACGACAGGGGGGACGCGGGGCTACACCTTC
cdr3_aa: CASSTTGGTRGYTF

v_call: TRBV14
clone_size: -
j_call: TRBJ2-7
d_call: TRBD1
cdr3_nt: TGTGCCAGCAGCCAAGTACTGGGACAGCCCTACGAGCAGTACTTC
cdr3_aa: CASSQVLGQPYEQYF

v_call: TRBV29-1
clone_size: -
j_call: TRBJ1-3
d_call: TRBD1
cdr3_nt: TGCAGCGTTCAGGGACAGGGAAACACCATATATTTT
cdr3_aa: CSVQGQGNTIYF

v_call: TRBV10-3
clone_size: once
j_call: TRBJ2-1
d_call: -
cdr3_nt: TGTGCCATCAGTGTTGACTCCTATGAGCAGTTCTTC
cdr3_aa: CAISVDSYEQFF

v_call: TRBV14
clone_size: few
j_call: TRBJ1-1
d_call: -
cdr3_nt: TGTGCCAGCAGCCTTGCCGGGATGAACACTGAAGCTTTCTTT
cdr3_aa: CASSLAGMNTEAFF